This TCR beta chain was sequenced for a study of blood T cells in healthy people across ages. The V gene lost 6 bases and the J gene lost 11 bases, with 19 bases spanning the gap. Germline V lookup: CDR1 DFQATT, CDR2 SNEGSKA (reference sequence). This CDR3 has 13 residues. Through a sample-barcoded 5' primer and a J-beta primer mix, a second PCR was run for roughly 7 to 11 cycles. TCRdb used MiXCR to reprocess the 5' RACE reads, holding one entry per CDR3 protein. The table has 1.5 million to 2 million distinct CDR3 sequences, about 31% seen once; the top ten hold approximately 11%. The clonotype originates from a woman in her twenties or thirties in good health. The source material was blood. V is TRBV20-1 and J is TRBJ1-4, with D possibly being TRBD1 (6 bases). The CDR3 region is CSAGGRGAEKLFF. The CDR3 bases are TGCAGTGCCGGGGGGCGGGGAGCGGAGAAACTGTTTTTT.